This T cell receptor beta chain is from a study of T cell changes during pregnancy in multiple sclerosis. The assay was immunoSEQ multiplex PCR, and TCRdb's table has in-frame clones only and misses some. The table includes approximately 44,000 clones, about 90% detected once. This sequence originates from a female donor with multiple sclerosis, enrolled in a pregnancy study. Sequences were derived from CD4+ T cells from peripheral blood mononuclear cells, sampled before pregnancy.

CDR3 sequence: CASSTGVTDTQYF. The DNA for the CDR3 is TGTGCCAGCAGCACAGGAGTAACAGATACGCAGTATTTT. V gene TRBV7-9 combines with J gene TRBJ2-3; TRBD1 is a possible D gene (5 bases). The ends were cut back, 5 bases at V and 3 bases at J, with 9 bases in the middle. The V gene's germline CDR1 is SEHNR and CDR2 FQNEAQ (reference sequence). The length of the CDR3 is 13 residues.